Each of the 31 T cell receptor beta chains below was sequenced from the same sample in a study of technical replicates of blood from several donors. The data were produced by immunoSEQ multiplex PCR, yet TCRdb's version contains in-frame clones alone and is incomplete. The sample records 82,000 or so clones, roughly 95% being singletons. The sample consisted of T cells isolated from PBMCs. These receptors came from a human donor in good health.

The V gene is TRBV18, the J gene TRBJ2-5; possible D gene TRBD1, 6 bases. Germline CDR1 is KGHSH and CDR2 is LQKENI. The CDR3 has 13 residues. Trimming pared 3 bases from V and 5 bases from J, leaving 10 bases between. The CDR3 bases are TGTGCCAGCTCACCGACAGGCACGGAGACCCAGTACTTC. It is translated as CASSPTGTETQYF.

The V call is TRBV5-6, the J call TRBJ2-5; 9 bases line up with TRBD1. The CDR3 consists of 13 residues. CDR1 is SGHDT and CDR2 is YYEEEE in the germline V gene. The V and J ends lost 1 base and 5 bases, in that order; junction bases with no gene match: 0. Here the CDR3 reads CASSLTGGETQYF. The CDR3 nucleotides are TGTGCCAGCAGCTTGACAGGGGGCGAGACCCAGTACTTC.

This clone came up many times. The chain joins TRBV4-2 to TRBJ2-7; TRBD2 agrees at 7 bases. CDR3 length: 16 residues. The J segment lost 6 bases and the V segment lost 1 base, leaving 12 bases of the junction unmatched. The germline V gene encodes CDR1 LGHNA and CDR2 YNFKEQ. The CDR3 bases are TGTGCCAGCAGCCAAGTTCTGTCTCGGCTAGCGGCCGAGCAGTACTTC. Translation gives CASSQVLSRLAAEQYF.

V usage is TRBV25-1 and J usage is TRBJ1-1, with unresolved D. CDR1 is MGHDK, CDR2 SYGVNS, per germline. The ends were cut back, 3 bases at V and 0 bases at J, with 17 bases in the middle. This CDR3 has 17 residues. Written as DNA, the CDR3 is TGTGCCAGCAGTGATAATCGAAGAGGGATCATGAACACTGAAGCTTTCTTT. Translation gives CASSDNRRGIMNTEAFF.

The genes are TRBV28 and TRBJ1-1, with D perhaps matching TRBD1 (5 bases). The CDR3 has 12 amino acids. CDR1 and CDR2 (germline): MDHEN, SYDVKM. V dropped 4 bases and J dropped 11 bases, with 14 bases sitting between them. The CDR3 sequence: CASSSGIQMAFF. In DNA, the CDR3 is TGTGCCAGCAGTTCAGGGATACAAATGGCTTTCTTT.

This sequence joins TRBV5-1 and TRBJ2-7; a weak D match, TRBD1 (6 bases). The length of the CDR3 is 15 residues. The V end lost 0 bases, the J end lost 3 bases, and 13 bases lay between the germline ends. The germline CDR1 and CDR2 sequences are SGHRS and YFSETQ. The chain's CDR3 is CASSLGPGHNYEQYF. CDR3 DNA sequence: TGCGCCAGCAGCTTGGGCCCGGGACACAACTACGAGCAGTACTTC.

The chain couples TRBV9 to TRBJ2-1; tentative D call: TRBD2 (5 bases). The ends were cut back, 0 bases at V and 8 bases at J, with 15 bases in the middle. Per germline, CDR1 SGDLS and CDR2 YYNGEE. The CDR3 sequence is 15 residues long. The CDR3 here is CASSVVGRMNDEQFF. CDR3 DNA: TGTGCCAGCAGCGTAGTGGGGAGAATGAATGATGAGCAGTTCTTC.

The rearrangement links TRBV2 to TRBJ2-1; D perhaps matches TRBD2 (6 bases). Germline-derived CDR1 and CDR2 are SNHLY and FYNNEI. This CDR3 spans 15 amino acids. V lost 6 bases and J lost 0, with 12 bases in between. The CDR3 spells CASRMEGTSYNEQFF. The DNA of the CDR3 is TGTGCCAGCAGAATGGAGGGTACCTCCTACAATGAGCAGTTCTTC.

The chain recombines TRBV15 with TRBJ2-3; 8 bases align to TRBD1. CDR1 is LNHNV, CDR2 YYDKDF, per germline (reference sequence). The CDR3 sequence is 14 residues long. Germline trimming cut 3 bases from V and 5 bases from J; bases unmatched to any gene: 4. CDR3 sequence reads: CATSRDREIDTQYF. CDR3 nucleotide sequence: TGTGCCACCAGCAGGGACAGGGAGATAGATACGCAGTATTTT.

The rearrangement joins TRBV9 to TRBJ2-7, with D perhaps matching TRBD2 (7 bases). With 3 bases removed from V and 4 bases from J, the gap between germline ends came to 20 bases. This CDR3 spans 16 amino acids. Germline V gene data show CDR1 as SGDLS and CDR2 as YYNGEE. CDR3 sequence: CASSAGGGETLYEQYF. Here the CDR3 DNA reads TGTGCCAGCAGCGCGGGGGGCGGGGAAACCCTTTACGAGCAGTACTTC.

The genes are TRBV20-1 and TRBJ2-3; no reliable D call. Germline CDR1 and CDR2: DFQATT and SNEGSKA (reference sequence). V shed 5 bases and J shed 6 bases, with 6 bases lying between them. The CDR3 has 10 residues. CDR3 sequence (DNA): TGCAGTGCTCTAAGTGATACGCAGTATTTT. This gives the protein CSALSDTQYF.

DNA for the CDR3: TGTGCCAGTAGTCGCCGGGACAGGGAATTTATGGGGGACACTGAAGCTTTCTTT. It specifies CASSRRDREFMGDTEAFF. J is TRBJ1-1 and V is TRBV19, with 9 bases matching TRBD1. With V trimmed by 5 bases and J by 3 bases, 16 bases remained unmatched. This CDR3 has 18 residues. The germline CDR1 and CDR2 sequences are LNHDA and SQIVND (reference sequence).

The gene calls are TRBV9 and TRBJ2-1, with 13 bases matching TRBD2. The CDR3 length is 18 residues. V shed 4 bases, J shed 1 base, and the junction held 8 bases outside the gene matches. CDR1 is SGDLS, CDR2 YYNGEE, per germline. CDR3 amino acids: CASSLGTSGTGSYNEQFF. The CDR3 DNA reads as TGTGCCAGCAGCCTAGGGACTAGCGGGACAGGGTCCTACAATGAGCAGTTCTTC.

V and J are TRBV6-1 and TRBJ1-4, with 10 nucleotides matching TRBD1. In germline, CDR1 is MNHNS, CDR2 SASEGT. V dropped 4 bases and J dropped 3; count of bases not matched to a gene: 2. The CDR3 runs 15 residues. DNA of the CDR3: TGTGCCAGCAGTGCGGACAGGGGGTCTAATGAAAAACTGTTTTTT. Its translation is CASSADRGSNEKLFF.

The V and J genes are TRBV9 and TRBJ2-3, with a possible D match to TRBD2 (7 bases). Germline CDR1 SGDLS, CDR2 YYNGEE. The CDR3 extends over 13 amino acids. Trimming stripped 0 bases from V and 8 bases from J, with 10 bases between. CDR3 nucleotide sequence: TGTGCCAGCAGCGTAGAGGGAGGGGGTACGCAGTATTTT. Protein product: CASSVEGGGTQYF.

The chain joins TRBV7-9 to TRBJ2-7; perhaps TRBD1 as D (5 bases). Trimming removed 11 bases at V and 5 bases at J, with 13 bases between. This CDR3 has 11 amino acids. Per germline, CDR1 SEHNR and CDR2 FQNEAQ (reference sequence). CDR3 protein: CAGSVGDEQYF. The CDR3 DNA follows: TGTGCCGGATCAGTAGGGGACGAGCAGTACTTC.

This clone showed up just once. J is TRBJ1-1 and V is TRBV23-1; TRBD1 is a possible D gene (5 bases). TRBV23-1 belongs to the ORF category, with a function that is uncertain. There are 13 residues in the CDR3. The V end was cut by 6 bases, the J end by 2 bases, with 10 bases between. CDR3 sequence: CASRQTANTEAFF. Here the CDR3 DNA reads TGCGCCAGCAGGCAGACAGCTAACACTGAAGCTTTCTTT.

This clone was recorded once. V is TRBV7-9 and J is TRBJ2-2; 9 bases line up with TRBD1. Germline CDR1 SEHNR, CDR2 FQNEAQ (reference sequence). With V trimmed by 3 bases and J by 9 bases, 2 bases remained unmatched. CDR3 length: 13 residues. CDR3 nucleotides: TGTGCCAGCAGCTTGGGACAGGGCTGGGAGCTGTTTTTT. Translation: CASSLGQGWELFF.

V usage is TRBV28 and J usage is TRBJ2-3, with D possibly TRBD2 on 6 matching bases. Germline assignment: CDR1 MDHEN and CDR2 SYDVKM. V was trimmed by 2 bases and J by 2 bases, leaving 14 bases between them. The CDR3 runs to 16 residues. The CDR3 reads CASSLLGRTVTDTQYF. The CDR3 DNA reads TGTGCCAGCAGTTTACTTGGGAGGACGGTCACAGATACGCAGTATTTT.

Only one count was recorded for this clone. This chain joins TRBV6-5 and TRBJ1-2; no clear D. This CDR3 region has 15 residues. Trimming pared 0 bases from V and 4 bases from J, leaving 12 bases between. Germline CDR1 reads MNHEY; CDR2 reads SVGAGI. The CDR3 region has the DNA TGTGCCAGCAGTTACTCGAATTCAGGACTCTATGGCTACACCTTC. Its translation is CASSYSNSGLYGYTF.

J is TRBJ2-2 and V is TRBV10-3; TRBD2 aligns across 7 bases. The CDR3 is 14 residues long. Looked up from germline, CDR1 is ENHRY and CDR2 is SYGVKD. V lost 6 bases to trimming and J lost 0 bases; unmatched junction nucleotides: 1. CDR3: CAIRGRANTGELFF. CDR3 coding DNA: TGTGCCATCAGGGGGAGGGCGAACACCGGGGAGCTGTTTTTT.

In its sample, this clone was seen once. Here the CDR3 DNA reads TGTGCCAGCAGTTACGGGGGACAGGGGGCAGACACCATATATTTT. This encodes CASSYGGQGADTIYF. The rearrangement joins TRBV6-6 to TRBJ1-3; the match to TRBD1 covers 12 bases. Germline CDR1 and CDR2: MNHNY and SVGAGI (reference sequence). The CDR3 length is 15 residues. Unmatched junction bases numbered 4, after V lost 2 bases and J lost 8 bases.

This clone is a singleton in its sample. This chain uses TRBV27 with TRBJ1-5, with D unresolved. Trimming pared 3 bases from V and 0 bases from J, leaving 9 bases between. Germline CDR1 MNHEY, CDR2 SMNVEV (reference sequence). The CDR3 extends over 15 amino acids. CDR3 coding DNA: TGTGCCAGCAGTTTTACAGCATATAGCAATCAGCCCCAGCATTTT. Encoded protein: CASSFTAYSNQPQHF.

The chain uses TRBV4-2 and TRBJ2-1; 8 nucleotides line up with TRBD2. CDR1 is LGHNA, CDR2 YNFKEQ, per germline. The V gene end was trimmed by 3 bases and the J gene end by 8 bases; junction bases not matched to a gene: 12. The length of the CDR3 is 16 residues. CDR3 amino acids: CASSQVSGGRIDEQFF. The CDR3 DNA sequence: TGTGCCAGCAGCCAGGTTTCGGGCGGGAGGATCGATGAGCAGTTCTTC.

The rearrangement links TRBV15 to TRBJ1-5; tentative D call: TRBD1 (6 bases). This CDR3 region has 18 residues. Germline-derived CDR1 and CDR2 are LNHNV and YYDKDF (reference sequence). V lost 0 bases, J lost 3 bases, and 18 bases lay in between. This chain's CDR3 is CATSRESALQGPNQPQHF. CDR3 sequence (DNA): TGTGCCACCAGCAGAGAGTCAGCCCTCCAGGGGCCCAATCAGCCCCAGCATTTT.

This rearrangement joins TRBV4-2 to TRBJ2-6; tentatively, D is TRBD1 (5 bases). The germline V gene encodes CDR1 LGHNA and CDR2 YNFKEQ. The CDR3 length is 16 residues. With 0 bases removed from V and 0 bases from J, the gap between germline ends came to 6 bases. In nucleotides, the CDR3 is TGTGCCAGCAGCCAAGAGACAGACTCTGGGGCCAACGTCCTGACTTTC. Protein: CASSQETDSGANVLTF.

The CDR3 spells CASSDGISSLNTEAFF. As DNA, the CDR3 is TGTGCCAGCAGTGACGGGATCTCAAGTCTAAACACTGAAGCTTTCTTT. V gene TRBV2 combines with J gene TRBJ1-1; D not certain. The V gene's germline CDR1 is SNHLY and CDR2 FYNNEI. The length of the CDR3 is 16 residues. Trimming took 3 bases from V and 2 from J, leaving 16 bases between them.

The chain employs TRBV2 and TRBJ1-4; possibly TRBD1 for D (5 bases). Germline V gene data show CDR1 as SNHLY and CDR2 as FYNNEI. The ends were cut back, 6 bases at V and 9 bases at J, with 14 bases in the middle. This CDR3 contains 13 residues. CDR3 sequence reads: CASSPTEGKKLFF. As DNA, the CDR3 is TGTGCCAGCAGCCCCACGGAGGGGAAAAAACTGTTTTTT.

The chain links TRBV2 to TRBJ1-3, with D uncertain. V was cut by 7 bases and J by 0 bases, with 10 bases left in between. There are 14 residues in the CDR3. Germline values: CDR1 SNHLY, CDR2 FYNNEI. CDR3 protein: CASIETGSGNTIYF. CDR3 nucleotide sequence: TGTGCCAGCATAGAGACGGGCTCTGGAAACACCATATATTTT.

The chain carries TRBV19 and TRBJ2-7; TRBD2 is a possible D gene (6 bases). The CDR3 totals 15 residues. Germline V gene data show CDR1 as LNHDA and CDR2 as SQIVND (reference sequence). Between the trimmed V and J ends, which lost 5 bases and 1 base, there was a span of 15 bases. The CDR3 loop reads CASSPLEGLSYEQYF. The CDR3 DNA is TGTGCCAGTAGTCCTCTGGAGGGCTTATCCTACGAGCAGTACTTC.

The V and J genes are TRBV9 and TRBJ2-5; 7 bases align to TRBD2. The CDR3 is made up of 14 amino acids. The V gene end was trimmed by 5 bases and the J gene end by 5 bases; junction bases not matched to a gene: 9. Germline CDR1 and CDR2: SGDLS and YYNGEE. The CDR3 is CASSGFREGETQYF. CDR3 DNA: TGTGCCAGCAGTGGTTTTAGGGAGGGGGAGACCCAGTACTTC. The full variable domain, rest sourced from reference TRBV9 and TRBJ2-5, is DSGVTQTPKHLITATGQRVTLRCSPRSGDLSVYWYQQSLDQGLQFLIQYYNGEERAKGNILERFSAQQFPDLHSELNLSSLELGDSALYFCASSGFREGETQYFGPGTRLLVL.